This is a list of T cell receptor beta chains from one sample in a study of Ad26.COV2.S vaccination and SARS-CoV-2 variants. The assay was immunoSEQ multiplex PCR, and TCRdb's table has in-frame clones only and misses some. The top ten hold roughly 3.9% of the sample, which has more than 400,000 clones, about nine tenths seen once. The source was peripheral blood, collected in a trial of Ad26.COV2.S vaccine versus placebo. These receptors were obtained from a person between 18 and 65 years old who received the Ad26.COV2.S COVID-19 vaccine or a placebo. CDR3s include the opening cysteine and the closing phenylalanine or tryptophan. A D gene is named only where the DNA matches it firmly. Expanded clones get a size class; other rows say once, few or many, or leave the size out.

v_call	j_call	clone_size	d_call	cdr3_aa	cdr3_nt
TRBV15	TRBJ2-6	-	-	CATSRVGSGANVLTF	TGTGCCACCAGCAGAGTCGGTTCTGGGGCCAACGTCCTGACTTTC
TRBV18	TRBJ1-4	-	-	CASSPGTRVVFGKLFF	TGTGCCAGCTCACCCGGGACAAGGGTAGTCTTTGGAAAACTGTTTTTT
TRBV9	TRBJ2-7	-	-	CASSVSQISYEQYF	TGTGCCAGCAGCGTGAGCCAAATTTCCTACGAGCAGTACTTC
TRBV13	TRBJ2-1	-	-	CASSSGTGLQFF	TGTGCCAGCAGCTCCGGGACTGGTCTGCAGTTCTTC
TRBV28	TRBJ1-1	-	-	CASSPLAGEAFF	TGTGCCAGCAGTCCCCTAGCAGGGGAAGCTTTCTTT
TRBV4-2	TRBJ1-3	-	-	CASSQEARASGNTIYF	TGTGCCAGCAGCCAAGAGGCCAGGGCGTCTGGAAACACCATATATTTT
TRBV30	TRBJ2-7	-	-	CAWSVGLGAEQYF	TGTGCCTGGAGTGTGGGGCTGGGGGCCGAGCAGTACTTC
TRBV5-1	TRBJ2-7	-	-	CASSGDIHEQYF	TGCGCCAGCAGCGGGGACATCCACGAGCAGTACTTC
TRBV4-1	TRBJ2-7	-	TRBD2	CASSQYLTSGSYEQYF	TGCGCCAGCAGCCAATACCTGACTAGCGGGTCTTACGAGCAGTACTTC
TRBV5-1	TRBJ2-5	-	TRBD2	CASSPLRGPGTSGREETQYF	TGCGCCAGCAGCCCCCTTAGGGGGCCCGGGACTAGCGGGAGAGAAGAGACCCAGTACTTC
TRBV7-9	TRBJ2-7	-	TRBD2	CASSLEGWTLAGVGEQYF	TGTGCCAGCAGCTTAGAGGGGTGGACCCTAGCGGGAGTTGGGGAGCAGTACTTC
TRBV3-1/TRBV3-2	TRBJ2-5	-	-	CASSQSSTQETQYF	TGTGCCAGCAGCCAATCATCAACCCAAGAGACCCAGTACTTC
TRBV9	TRBJ2-6	-	-	CASSAQTGANVLTF	TGTGCCAGCAGCGCCCAAACTGGGGCCAACGTCCTGACTTTC
TRBV2	TRBJ2-7	-	TRBD1	CASSSDRSYEQYF	TGTGCCAGCAGTTCGGACAGGTCCTACGAGCAGTACTTC
TRBV7-9	TRBJ2-1	once	TRBD2	CASSNPASGLYNEQFF	TGTGCCAGCAGTAACCCTGCTAGCGGTTTATACAATGAGCAGTTCTTC
TRBV19	TRBJ2-7	-	-	CASSIGGGYEQYF	TGTGCCAGTAGTATAGGCGGAGGGTACGAGCAGTACTTC
TRBV7-2	TRBJ2-7	-	-	CASSPTSTYEQYF	TGTGCCAGCAGCCCGACTAGTACCTACGAGCAGTACTTC
TRBV9	TRBJ2-7	-	-	CASSVGNLYYEQYF	TGTGCCAGCAGCGTAGGCAACCTCTACTACGAGCAGTACTTC
TRBV19	TRBJ2-6	-	-	CASSFWTTRNSGANVLTF	TGTGCCAGTAGTTTTTGGACAACTAGAAACTCTGGGGCCAACGTCCTGACTTTC
TRBV27	TRBJ1-6	-	-	CASSLSPPHRGINRNSPLHF	TGTGCCAGCAGTTTATCGCCCCCCCATCGGGGAATTAATAGGAATTCACCCCTCCACTTT
TRBV6-6	TRBJ1-2	-	-	CASSPDRSHGYTF	TGTGCCAGCAGCCCCGACAGATCGCATGGCTACACCTTC
TRBV2	TRBJ1-5	-	-	CASSNRDSNQPQHF	TGTGCCAGCAGTAATAGGGACAGCAATCAGCCCCAGCATTTT
TRBV29-1	TRBJ2-1	-	-	CSVESYEGDEQFF	TGCAGCGTTGAGAGTTACGAAGGCGATGAGCAGTTCTTC
TRBV6-2/TRBV6-3	TRBJ2-1	-	-	CASSYLGLHNEQFF	TGTGCCAGCAGTTACTTGGGACTTCACAATGAGCAGTTCTTC
TRBV5-5	TRBJ1-6	few	TRBD1	CASSSLTGVDDSPLHF	TGTGCCAGCAGCTCTCTGACAGGGGTCGATGATTCACCCCTCCACTTT
TRBV9	TRBJ1-1	-	-	CASSFRDKNTEAFF	TGTGCCAGCAGCTTCCGGGACAAAAACACTGAAGCTTTCTTT
TRBV13	TRBJ2-7	-	TRBD1	CASSTRDRGAYEQYF	TGTGCCAGCAGCACCCGGGACAGGGGTGCCTACGAGCAGTACTTC
TRBV7-2	TRBJ1-4	-	-	CASSLERGNEKLFF	TGTGCCAGCAGCTTAGAGAGGGGGAATGAAAAACTGTTTTTT
TRBV29-1	TRBJ2-7	once	-	CSVAISYEQYF	TGCAGCGTTGCGATCTCCTACGAGCAGTACTTC
TRBV6-2/TRBV6-3	TRBJ1-5	-	-	CASSYSGWGQPQHF	TGTGCCAGCAGTTACTCCGGGTGGGGTCAGCCCCAGCATTTT
TRBV4-2	TRBJ2-1	-	TRBD2	CASGLAAAPNEQFF	TGTGCCAGTGGTCTAGCGGCCGCCCCCAATGAGCAGTTCTTC
TRBV5-4	TRBJ2-5	-	TRBD1	CASSAQGAAETQYF	TGTGCCAGCAGCGCACAGGGGGCGGCAGAGACCCAGTACTTC
TRBV11-1	TRBJ2-7	-	TRBD1	CASSLGTGTASDEQYF	TGTGCCAGCAGCTTAGGAACCGGGACAGCTTCTGACGAGCAGTACTTC
TRBV18	TRBJ1-3	-	TRBD1	CASSRGQGSGNTIYF	TGTGCCAGCTCGCGGGGACAGGGGAGTGGAAACACCATATATTTT
TRBV27	TRBJ1-5	-	-	CASSPARGGSNQPQHF	TGTGCCAGCAGTCCCGCCAGAGGAGGGAGCAATCAGCCCCAGCATTTT
TRBV6-6	TRBJ2-1	-	-	CASSYLDSSNEQFF	TGTGCCAGCAGTTACCTGGACAGTTCCAATGAGCAGTTCTTC
TRBV13	TRBJ1-6	once	-	CASSLGGNNSPLHF	TGTGCCAGCAGCTTAGGGGGCAATAATTCACCCCTCCACTTT
TRBV11-2	TRBJ2-1	-	TRBD2	CASSLRGLAGGEQFF	TGTGCCAGCAGCTTACGAGGACTAGCGGGAGGTGAGCAGTTCTTC
TRBV19	TRBJ1-5	-	-	CATSKGGQGQPQHF	TGTGCCACTTCAAAAGGGGGGCAGGGTCAGCCCCAGCATTTT
TRBV7-2	TRBJ2-3	-	TRBD2	CASSFSGRAMGTDTQYF	TGTGCCAGCAGCTTTAGCGGGAGGGCCATGGGCACAGATACGCAGTATTTT
TRBV6-2/TRBV6-3	TRBJ2-7	few	TRBD2	CASSYFSGTTRYEQYF	TGTGCCAGCAGTTACTTCTCCGGGACTACCAGATACGAGCAGTACTTC
TRBV5-4	TRBJ2-3	-	TRBD2	CASSPGTSGRYGDTQYF	TGTGCCAGCAGCCCTGGGACTAGCGGGAGGTATGGAGATACGCAGTATTTT
TRBV18	TRBJ1-2	-	-	CASSLYRDASPGGYTF	TGTGCCAGCTCACTCTACCGGGACGCCAGCCCGGGTGGCTACACCTTC
TRBV7-9	TRBJ2-1	-	TRBD1	CASSVSGGIYNEQFF	TGTGCCAGCAGCGTCTCAGGGGGCATCTACAATGAGCAGTTCTTC
TRBV19	TRBJ2-2	-	TRBD1	CATHRGLAGELFF	TGTGCCACCCACAGGGGGCTGGCCGGGGAGCTGTTTTTT
TRBV6-5	TRBJ1-5	-	-	CASGGSGGPQHF	TGTGCCAGCGGGGGGTCCGGTGGGCCCCAGCATTTT
TRBV28	TRBJ1-2	once	-	CASSSVVANYGYTF	TGTGCCAGCAGTTCAGTAGTAGCTAACTATGGCTACACCTTC
TRBV29-1	TRBJ2-1	-	-	CSVAGRGSSYNEQFF	TGCAGCGTTGCGGGTCGGGGCAGTTCCTACAATGAGCAGTTCTTC
TRBV6-2/TRBV6-3	TRBJ2-7	-	TRBD2	CASSFTQRGAYEQYF	TGTGCCAGCAGTTTTACCCAGCGGGGAGCCTACGAGCAGTACTTC
TRBV11-2	TRBJ2-1	-	TRBD2	CASSQTGTSGTGSYNEQFF	TGTGCCAGCAGCCAGACCGGGACTAGCGGGACCGGTTCCTACAATGAGCAGTTCTTC
TRBV6-2/TRBV6-3	TRBJ2-2	-	-	CASSFVAAGELFF	TGTGCCAGCAGTTTCGTAGCGGCCGGGGAGCTGTTTTTT
TRBV3-1/TRBV3-2	TRBJ2-5	-	-	CASSRAGPRRYF	TGTGCCAGCAGCCGCGCGGGCCCTCGGCGGTACTTC
TRBV7-8	TRBJ2-7	-	-	CASSPPSSYEQYF	TGTGCCAGCAGCCCCCCTTCCTCCTACGAGCAGTACTTC
TRBV2	TRBJ2-4	once	-	CASRATFDRINIQYF	TGTGCCAGCAGAGCTACATTTGACAGGATCAACATTCAGTACTTC